These 32 T cell receptor beta chains share one sample of origin, sequenced in a study of blood T cell repertoires in COVID-19. Assay used: immunoSEQ multiplex PCR; TCRdb lists only in-frame clones, some missing. The sample contains 200,000 to 300,000 clones, more than 85% of which appear only once. The sample consisted of peripheral blood. These receptors all stem from a person between 18 and 30 years old with COVID-19, enrolled during active disease.

The chain couples TRBV9 to TRBJ2-1, with TRBD2 matching 9 bases. The CDR3 covers 15 residues. Unmatched junction bases numbered 10, after V lost 4 bases and J lost 8 bases. Germline-derived CDR1 and CDR2 are SGDLS and YYNGEE. CDR3 DNA: TGTGCCAGCAGCCCCTCGGTTAGCGGGAGCGATGAGCAGTTCTTC. Translating it yields CASSPSVSGSDEQFF.

The chain employs TRBV10-2 and TRBJ2-7; possible D gene TRBD1, 6 bases. Per germline, CDR1 WSHSY and CDR2 SAAADI. V lost 0 bases to trimming and J lost 2 bases, with 17 bases between them. This CDR3 contains 17 residues. CDR3 region: CASSESVRGADTYEQYF. Here the CDR3 DNA reads TGCGCCAGCAGTGAGTCTGTCAGGGGAGCCGACACCTACGAGCAGTACTTC.

This clone came up once. The gene calls are TRBV5-6 and TRBJ1-5; tentatively, D is TRBD1 (6 bases). The CDR3 covers 16 residues. CDR1 is SGHDT, CDR2 YYEEEE, per germline. V was trimmed by 1 base and J by 0 bases, leaving 11 bases between them. CDR3 amino acids: CASSLWQGNSNQPQHF. In nucleotides, the CDR3 is TGTGCCAGCAGCTTGTGGCAGGGGAATAGCAATCAGCCCCAGCATTTT. Full variable domain (outside the CDR3, taken from reference TRBV5-6 and TRBJ1-5): DAGVTQSPTHLIKTRGQQVTLRCSPKSGHDTVSWYQQALGQGPQFIFQYYEEEERQRGNFPDRFSGHQFPNYSSELNVNALLLGDSALYLCASSLWQGNSNQPQHFGDGTRLSIL.

The chain carries TRBV2 and TRBJ1-1; 7 nucleotides agree with TRBD1. The J segment lost 4 bases and the V segment lost 9 bases, leaving 11 bases of the junction unmatched. Germline CDR1 SNHLY, CDR2 FYNNEI. The CDR3 consists of 14 residues. CDR3 in amino acids: CARRMGQTFTEAFF. The CDR3 nucleotides read TGTGCCAGGAGAATGGGACAGACTTTCACTGAAGCTTTCTTT.

The rearrangement uses TRBV2 and TRBJ2-7, with a tentative D call TRBD2 (6 bases). Deletions cut 1 base from V and 2 bases from J, with 9 bases between. The CDR3 extends over 14 amino acids. CDR1 and CDR2 from the germline V gene are SNHLY and FYNNEI. The CDR3 loop reads CASSEVGGPYEQYF. The CDR3 nucleotides read TGTGCCAGCAGTGAAGTGGGAGGCCCCTACGAGCAGTACTTC.

The chain uses TRBV12-3 or TRBV12-4 and TRBJ2-2; D possibly corresponds to TRBD2 (5 bases). Trimming stripped 5 bases from V and 8 bases from J, with 9 bases between. CDR3 length: 12 residues. The CDR3 DNA sequence: TGTGCCAGCAGTCCCCTAGCAGGGGAGCTGTTTTTT. This gives the protein CASSPLAGELFF.

This clone was seen once. The V call is TRBV4-2, the J call TRBJ2-2, with 9 nucleotides matching TRBD2. The CDR3 is 15 residues long. V was clipped by 5 bases and J by 3 bases; unmatched bases: 4. CDR1 LGHNA and CDR2 YNFKEQ come from the germline V gene. CDR3 in DNA: TGTGCCAGCAGCGGGACTAGCCTCGACACCGGGGAGCTGTTTTTT. It is translated as CASSGTSLDTGELFF.

CDR3 sequence reads: CASSPTDSSSYNSPLHF. DNA of the CDR3: TGTGCCAGCAGTCCTACGGACAGTAGCTCCTATAATTCACCCCTCCACTTT. The chain joins TRBV27 to TRBJ1-6, with D possibly being TRBD1 (6 bases). V lost 5 bases, J lost 0 bases, and 14 bases lay in between. Germline V lookup: CDR1 MNHEY, CDR2 SMNVEV (reference sequence). This CDR3 comprises 17 residues.

CDR3 region: CASSPAGLAGVNEQFF. DNA of the CDR3: TGTGCCAGCAGCCCGGCGGGGCTAGCGGGAGTGAATGAGCAGTTCTTC. The chain joins TRBV7-9 to TRBJ2-1, with 10 positions matching TRBD2. The CDR3 consists of 16 residues. Germline CDR1 is SEHNR and CDR2 is FQNEAQ (reference sequence). J gave up 7 bases and V 5 bases, and 11 bases lay outside the gene matches.

The DNA for the CDR3 is TGTGCCAGCAGCGCGGACGGGAACTCCTACGAGCAGTACTTC. Its translation: CASSADGNSYEQYF. The chain joins TRBV9 to TRBJ2-7; the D gene is possibly TRBD2 (5 bases). The CDR3 totals 14 residues. CDR1 and CDR2 (germline): SGDLS, YYNGEE. The V gene lost 3 bases and the J gene lost 0 bases, with 10 bases spanning the gap.

The rearrangement joins TRBV6-6 to TRBJ2-7, with a possible D match to TRBD1 (6 bases). V was clipped by 0 bases and J by 0 bases, with 9 bases between them. CDR3 length: 15 residues. Germline V gene sequence: CDR1 MNHNY, CDR2 SVGAGI (reference sequence). CDR3 sequence: CASSYSGAVSYEQYF. CDR3 bases: TGTGCCAGCAGTTACTCGGGGGCGGTCTCCTACGAGCAGTACTTC.

The chain links TRBV10-3 to TRBJ2-5, with 10 bases fitting TRBD2. Per germline, CDR1 ENHRY and CDR2 SYGVKD. V shed 5 bases and J 3 bases; nucleotides not matched to a gene: 0. The CDR3 has 13 residues. In DNA form, the CDR3 reads TGTGCCATCAGTAGCGGGAGGGAAGAGACCCAGTACTTC. Its protein product is CAISSGREETQYF.

This chain links TRBV5-1 with TRBJ2-1; 10 nucleotides agree with TRBD1. V dropped 4 bases and J dropped 3; count of bases not matched to a gene: 7. The CDR3 is made up of 16 amino acids. The germline V gene has CDR1 SGHRS and CDR2 YFSETQ. CDR3: CASSPPGQGIYNEQFF. In DNA, the CDR3 is TGCGCCAGCAGCCCGCCGGGACAGGGGATCTACAATGAGCAGTTCTTC.

In its sample, this clone was seen a few times. This chain links TRBV14 with TRBJ2-7, with TRBD1 as a possible D gene (5 bases). V lost 4 bases to trimming and J lost 4 bases, with 11 bases between them. Germline lookup yields CDR1 SGHDN and CDR2 FVKESK. This CDR3 contains 13 residues. The CDR3 region has the DNA TGTGCCAGCAGCCGAAAGGGGTGGTACGAGCAGTACTTC. Protein: CASSRKGWYEQYF. The full variable domain, its missing parts supplied by reference TRBV14 and TRBJ2-7, is EAGVTQFPSHSVIEKGQTVTLRCDPISGHDNLYWYRRVMGKEIKFLLHFVKESKQDESGMPNNRFLAERTGGTYSTLKVQPAELEDSGVYFCASSRKGWYEQYFGPGTRLTVT.

As DNA, the CDR3 is TGCAGCGTTAAGACTCCGAACACCGGGGAGCTGTTTTTT. Its translation: CSVKTPNTGELFF. The chain recombines TRBV29-1 with TRBJ2-2; D gene ambiguous. From germline, CDR1 is SQVTM and CDR2 ANQGSEA. The V end lost 5 bases, the J end lost 0 bases, and 7 bases lay between the germline ends. This CDR3 spans 13 amino acids.

The V call is TRBV30, the J call TRBJ2-6, with 8 positions matching TRBD1. V lost 2 bases and J lost 15; bases outside the gene matches: 18. Germline lookup yields CDR1 GTSNPN and CDR2 SVGIG (reference sequence). The CDR3 is made up of 16 amino acids. The CDR3 DNA follows: TGTGCCTGGAGTTCAATGTCCGGGACAGGTCCCATAAGCCTGACTTTC. Translation: CAWSSMSGTGPISLTF.

The V and J genes are TRBV7-9 and TRBJ2-5; TRBD2 is a possible D gene (6 bases). CDR1 is SEHNR, CDR2 FQNEAQ, per germline (reference sequence). The V and J ends lost 5 bases and 1 base respectively, with 11 bases between them. The CDR3 is 14 amino acids. CDR3 in DNA: TGTGCCAGCAGCCCTTCCGGGGGCCAAGAGACCCAGTACTTC. As protein: CASSPSGGQETQYF.

The V and J genes are TRBV2 and TRBJ1-4; the D is unclear. Per the germline V gene, CDR1 is SNHLY and CDR2 is FYNNEI. The CDR3 length is 14 residues. Trimming left V 3 bases short and J 0 bases short, with 5 bases between. The CDR3 reads CASSDLATNEKLFF. In nucleotides, the CDR3 is TGTGCCAGCAGTGACCTTGCAACTAATGAAAAACTGTTTTTT.

V usage is TRBV25-1 and J usage is TRBJ1-4; the match to TRBD1 covers 8 bases. The CDR3 spans 16 residues. Trimming removed 6 bases from V and 3 bases from J; junction bases left unmatched: 9. The germline V gene encodes CDR1 MGHDK and CDR2 SYGVNS. The CDR3 is CASSDGQGASNEKLFF. In DNA, the CDR3 is TGTGCCAGCAGCGATGGGCAGGGGGCGTCTAATGAAAAACTGTTTTTT.

This chain uses TRBV27 with TRBJ2-1; possible D gene TRBD2, 5 bases. V dropped 10 bases and J dropped 4 bases, with 8 bases sitting between them. This CDR3 has 11 residues. Germline V gene data show CDR1 as MNHEY and CDR2 as SMNVEV (reference sequence). The CDR3 coding sequence is TGTGCCACGTGGACTTACAATGAGCAGTTCTTC. Translation gives CATWTYNEQFF.

The V call is TRBV7-9, the J call TRBJ2-7; no definite D call. The CDR3 consists of 14 residues. From germline, CDR1 is SEHNR and CDR2 FQNEAQ (reference sequence). V was pared by 6 bases and J by 0 bases, with 12 bases between. For the CDR3, the DNA is TGTGCCAGCAGTCTCACAGTGAGCTCCTACGAGCAGTACTTC. It specifies CASSLTVSSYEQYF.

The CDR3 coding sequence is TGTGCCAGCAGCGAGGGACAGGGGGGATCAGGTTTGGCCAAAAACATTCAGTACTTC. Translated, it gives CASSEGQGGSGLAKNIQYF. V and J are TRBV5-4 and TRBJ2-4, with 11 positions matching TRBD1. This CDR3 contains 19 residues. Per the germline V gene, CDR1 is SGHNT and CDR2 is YYREEE (reference sequence). The trim removed 4 bases at V and 1 base at J, leaving 13 bases unmatched.

V usage is TRBV5-1 and J usage is TRBJ1-2, with D possibly matching TRBD1 (5 bases). Trimming shortened V by 6 bases and J by 5 bases, and 17 bases separated the two germline ends. CDR3 size: 14 residues. CDR1 and CDR2 from the germline V gene are SGHRS and YFSETQ. This CDR3 is CASTFTQGGYGYTF. CDR3 sequence (DNA): TGCGCCAGCACCTTTACCCAGGGAGGGTATGGCTACACCTTC.

The rearrangement joins TRBV5-1 to TRBJ2-7; 7 bases map to TRBD1. The CDR3 runs to 15 residues. Germline lookup yields CDR1 SGHRS and CDR2 YFSETQ. Trimming cost V 0 bases and J 6 bases; bases outside gene matches: 9. The CDR3 loop reads CASSLADRDISEQYF. DNA for the CDR3: TGCGCCAGCAGCTTGGCCGACAGGGATATCTCCGAGCAGTACTTC.

This clone has more than one count but fewer than ten. The chain has TRBV10-3 and TRBJ2-3; D is unresolved. CDR3 length: 16 residues. Between the trimmed V and J ends, which lost 0 bases and 4 bases, there was a span of 14 bases. Germline-derived CDR1 and CDR2 are ENHRY and SYGVKD. The CDR3 nucleotides are TGTGCCATCAGTGAGTCCCCACTGAGAGGCCCAGATACGCAGTATTTT. Protein: CAISESPLRGPDTQYF.

The chain recombines TRBV19 with TRBJ2-1, with D possibly TRBD1 on 6 matching bases. The CDR3 spans 14 residues. V lost 1 base, J lost 5 bases, and 9 bases lay in between. CDR1 LNHDA and CDR2 SQIVND come from the germline V gene (reference sequence). The CDR3 loop reads CASSIGPGDNEQFF. DNA for the CDR3: TGTGCCAGTAGTATAGGACCAGGGGACAATGAGCAGTTCTTC.

The rearrangement links TRBV6-2 or TRBV6-3 to TRBJ1-4; tentative D call: TRBD1 (5 bases). The CDR3 has 14 residues. The germline V gene has CDR1 MNHEY and CDR2 SVGEGT. The V and J ends lost 6 bases and 10 bases respectively, with 18 bases between them. CDR3 protein: CASSSPGQGGKLFF. The DNA of the CDR3 is TGTGCCAGCAGCTCCCCCGGGCAGGGTGGAAAACTGTTTTTT.

The chain employs TRBV11-2 and TRBJ2-1; TRBD1 agrees at 10 bases. Unmatched junction bases numbered 9, after V lost 4 bases and J lost 6 bases. Per the germline V gene, CDR1 is SGHAT and CDR2 is FQNNGV. This CDR3 region has 16 residues. The CDR3 spells CASSSPAGTGVNEQFF. CDR3 nucleotides: TGTGCCAGCAGCTCGCCGGCCGGGACAGGGGTCAATGAGCAGTTCTTC. Combining the CDR3 with reference TRBV11-2 and TRBJ2-1 gives the whole variable domain EAGVAQSPRYKIIEKRQSVAFWCNPISGHATLYWYQQILGQGPKLLIQFQNNGVVDDSQLPKDRFSAERLKGVDSTLKIQPAKLEDSAVYLCASSSPAGTGVNEQFFGPGTRLTVL.

V is TRBV2 and J is TRBJ1-1, with D possibly being TRBD1 (5 bases). The germline V gene has CDR1 SNHLY and CDR2 FYNNEI. V was clipped by 8 bases and J by 8 bases, with 21 bases between them. The length of the CDR3 is 14 residues. The CDR3 region has the DNA TGTGCCAGCCAACTTTCCGCAGGGAATTCCGAAGCTTTCTTT. Translated, it gives CASQLSAGNSEAFF.

This clone was observed once. The chain employs TRBV14 and TRBJ2-7; D is unclear. V lost 1 base and J lost 4, with 8 bases in between. CDR3 length: 13 residues. Germline lookup yields CDR1 SGHDN and CDR2 FVKESK. The CDR3: CASSQVNGYEQYF. CDR3 bases: TGTGCCAGCAGCCAAGTTAACGGGTACGAGCAGTACTTC.

The chain employs TRBV28 and TRBJ1-6; 7 bases align to TRBD1. Germline V CDR1 and CDR2: MDHEN, SYDVKM. This CDR3 has 16 amino acids. Trimming cost V 5 bases and J 6 bases; bases outside gene matches: 10. Here the CDR3 DNA reads TGTGCCAGCAGTCCCCCTCGGACAGGTGGTAATTCACCCCTCCACTTT. Its translation: CASSPPRTGGNSPLHF. The full variable domain, in which reference TRBV28 and TRBJ1-6 provide the parts outside the CDR3, is DVKVTQSSRYLVKRTGEKVFLECVQDMDHENMFWYRQDPGLGLRLIYFSYDVKMKEKGDIPEGYSVSREKKERFSLILESASTNQTSMYLCASSPPRTGGNSPLHFGNGTRLTVT.

This clone appeared a single time. This rearrangement joins TRBV19 to TRBJ1-4; TRBD1 agrees at 7 bases. Trimming removed 4 bases from V and 4 bases from J; junction bases left unmatched: 6. CDR3 length equals 15 residues. Germline V gene sequence: CDR1 LNHDA, CDR2 SQIVND (reference sequence). The CDR3 sequence is CASSRWTGSNEKLFF. As DNA, the CDR3 is TGTGCCAGTAGTAGATGGACAGGAAGTAATGAAAAACTGTTTTTT.